A single sample is the source of the 22 T cell receptor beta chains below, sequenced in a study of blood T cell repertoires in COVID-19. Generated by immunoSEQ multiplex PCR, the TCRdb table keeps only in-frame clones and is missing some. The sample holds fewer than 300,000 clones, approximately 80% seen once. Specimen: peripheral blood. The receptors derive from a human donor in a cohort sampled during active COVID-19.

A single count supports this clone. V gene TRBV6-2 or TRBV6-3 combines with J gene TRBJ2-7; a weak D match, TRBD2 (6 bases). The germline V gene encodes CDR1 MNHEY and CDR2 SVGEGT. This CDR3 region has 16 residues. V was shortened by 2 bases and J by 4 bases, with 18 bases between the two germline ends. CDR3 residues: CASSYPLGGVGYEQYF. CDR3 DNA sequence: TGTGCCAGCAGTTACCCCCTCGGAGGGGTCGGTTACGAGCAGTACTTC.

The rearrangement links TRBV6-5 to TRBJ2-7; D is unclear. The CDR3 length is 15 residues. The ends were cut back, 0 bases at V and 1 base at J, with 10 bases in the middle. Germline V CDR1 and CDR2: MNHEY, SVGAGI. Here the CDR3 DNA reads TGTGCCAGCAGTTACTCCTCCTTCCAGTCCTACGAGCAGTACTTC. Residues: CASSYSSFQSYEQYF.

The CDR3 loop is CASSMTSGTLNEQFF. In DNA form, the CDR3 reads TGTGCCAGCAGTATGACTAGCGGGACCCTCAATGAGCAGTTCTTC. The rearrangement joins TRBV6-6 to TRBJ2-1; TRBD2 aligns across 11 bases. This CDR3 has 15 residues. With 5 bases clipped from V and 6 bases from J, the junction kept 6 bases outside the gene matches. Germline assignment: CDR1 MNHNY and CDR2 SVGAGI (reference sequence).

The chain uses TRBV19 and TRBJ1-5, with TRBD1 matching over 7 bases. The CDR3 totals 15 residues. V lost 1 base, J lost 7 bases, and 7 bases stayed unmatched. The germline CDR1 and CDR2 sequences are LNHDA and SQIVND (reference sequence). The CDR3 DNA reads TGTGCCAGTAGTATAGGTGGGGCAGGGGGACAGCCCCAGCATTTT. It is translated as CASSIGGAGGQPQHF.

This chain joins TRBV5-5 and TRBJ2-1; D not certain. Trimming left V 4 bases short and J 3 bases short, with 11 bases between. Germline CDR1 reads SGHKS; CDR2 reads YYEKEE (reference sequence). The CDR3 spans 14 residues. The CDR3 nucleotides read TGTGCCAGCAGCATACTGCGTCTCTACAATGAGCAGTTCTTC. Protein: CASSILRLYNEQFF.

J is TRBJ2-5 and V is TRBV4-1; 8 bases line up with TRBD2. J was trimmed by 5 bases and V by 1 base; bases with no gene match: 6. The CDR3 runs 15 residues. Germline CDR1 reads MGHRA; CDR2 reads YSYEKL. The CDR3 DNA is TGCGCCAGCAGCCAAGGGACTAGCCTCTCGGAGACCCAGTACTTC. It encodes CASSQGTSLSETQYF.

This clone was found a few times. V gene TRBV10-2 combines with J gene TRBJ1-5, with a possible D match to TRBD1 (5 bases). From germline, CDR1 is WSHSY and CDR2 SAAADI. V lost 4 bases, J lost 4 bases, and 11 bases lay in between. This CDR3 is built from 14 residues. The CDR3, as DNA: TGCGCCAGCAGTGTGCGACAGCCTAATCAGCCCCAGCATTTT. Translating gives CASSVRQPNQPQHF.

The gene calls are TRBV2 and TRBJ1-6; 8 bases fit TRBD1. CDR3 length equals 15 residues. Germline V gene lookup returns CDR1 SNHLY and CDR2 FYNNEI. The V segment lost 0 bases and the J segment 6 bases; nucleotides outside the gene matches: 1. The CDR3 protein is CASSEADRVNSPLHF. Here the CDR3 DNA reads TGTGCCAGCAGTGAAGCGGACAGGGTTAATTCACCCCTCCACTTT.

The rearrangement links TRBV3-1 (or the pseudogene TRBV3-2) to TRBJ1-4; possible D gene TRBD1, 5 bases. Germline CDR1 LGHDT, CDR2 YNNKEL (reference sequence). The CDR3 contains 18 residues. V was cut by 3 bases and J by 0 bases, with 17 bases left in between. The CDR3, as DNA: TGTGCCAGCAGCCACAAGACAGAACCGTCGGCAACTAATGAAAAACTGTTTTTT. Protein: CASSHKTEPSATNEKLFF.

The chain joins TRBV27 to TRBJ1-1; 8 bases are shared with TRBD1. CDR1 is MNHEY, CDR2 SMNVEV, per germline (reference sequence). The length of the CDR3 is 15 residues. J gave up 3 bases and V 5 bases, and 8 bases lay outside the gene matches. DNA for the CDR3: TGTGCCAGCAGTCCACGACAGGGGTCTCACACTGAAGCTTTCTTT. It translates to CASSPRQGSHTEAFF.

This clone turned up a few times. CDR3: CASSLARNGQETQYF. As DNA, the CDR3 is TGTGCCAGCAGCTTAGCGCGTAACGGCCAAGAGACCCAGTACTTC. J is TRBJ2-5 and V is TRBV7-2; no clear D. Trimming left V 0 bases short and J 1 base short, with 9 bases between. The CDR3 runs to 15 residues. Germline V gene sequence: CDR1 SGHTA, CDR2 FQGNSA. The full variable domain, its missing parts supplied by reference TRBV7-2 and TRBJ2-5, is GAGVSQSPSNKVTEKGKDVELRCDPISGHTALYWYRQSLGQGLEFLIYFQGNSAPDKSGLPSDRFSAERTGGSVSTLTIQRTQQEDSAVYLCASSLARNGQETQYFGPGTRLLVL.

The chain combines TRBV25-1 with TRBJ2-5, with D perhaps matching TRBD2 (7 bases). CDR1 is MGHDK and CDR2 is SYGVNS in the germline V gene. The CDR3 covers 15 residues. V shed 0 bases and J shed 5 bases, with 13 bases lying between them. CDR3 sequence reads: CASSEYLGGGETQYF. The CDR3 coding sequence is TGTGCCAGCAGTGAATACCTGGGAGGGGGGGAGACCCAGTACTTC.

This clone was seen a handful of times. The CDR3 nucleotides read TGTGCCATCAGTCCGGGAGGACAGGGAAACGTCCTGACTTTC. It yields the protein CAISPGGQGNVLTF. The rearrangement joins TRBV10-3 to TRBJ2-6; a weak D match, TRBD1 (8 bases). V lost 5 bases and J 10 bases, leaving 15 bases between the germline ends. The CDR3 contains 14 residues. CDR1 is ENHRY, CDR2 SYGVKD, per germline.

The chain is built from TRBV7-9 and TRBJ2-7; 9 bases are a match to TRBD1. CDR1 SEHNR and CDR2 FQNEAQ come from the germline V gene (reference sequence). This CDR3 region has 14 residues. V dropped 8 bases and J dropped 2; count of bases not matched to a gene: 7. The CDR3, as DNA: TGTGCCAGCCACCTGGGGACAGGGCCCTACGAGCAGTACTTC. This codes for CASHLGTGPYEQYF.

The V call is TRBV5-4, the J call TRBJ2-5; 7 bases match TRBD2. This CDR3 has 15 amino acids. Germline-derived CDR1 and CDR2 are SGHNT and YYREEE (reference sequence). With 0 bases clipped from V and 2 bases from J, the junction kept 4 bases outside the gene matches. The CDR3 DNA reads TGTGCCAGCAGCTTGGGACTAGCTCATCAAGAGACCCAGTACTTC. Translating gives CASSLGLAHQETQYF.

The V and J genes are TRBV5-1 and TRBJ2-1, with 14 bases lining up with TRBD2. CDR1 is SGHRS and CDR2 is YFSETQ in the germline V gene. This CDR3 spans 16 amino acids. The ends lost 0 bases at V and 8 bases at J; junction bases unmatched: 4. Written as DNA, the CDR3 is TGCGCCAGCAGCTTGGAGGGACTAGCGGGAGTCGATGAGCAGTTCTTC. It is translated as CASSLEGLAGVDEQFF.

For this clone: The identical CDR3 is also encoded by other nucleotide sequences in the sample. The chain couples TRBV9 to TRBJ1-3; possibly TRBD1 for D (5 bases). This CDR3 is built from 15 residues. Trimming took off 2 bases at V and 0 bases at J, with 9 bases between the two ends. Germline V gene data show CDR1 as SGDLS and CDR2 as YYNGEE. The CDR3 spells CASSVGGPSGNTIYF. The CDR3 DNA reads TGTGCCAGCAGCGTCGGGGGTCCCTCTGGAAACACCATATATTTT.

The gene calls are TRBV6-5 and TRBJ1-1; the match to TRBD1 covers 7 bases. V gave up 4 bases and J gave up 4 bases; unmatched junction bases: 6. The CDR3 length is 14 residues. Germline assignment: CDR1 MNHEY and CDR2 SVGAGI. The CDR3 bases are TGTGCCAGCAGTTCTCACAGGGGTACCACTGAAGCTTTCTTT. It is translated as CASSSHRGTTEAFF.

This chain connects TRBV27 to TRBJ1-1; weak D call: TRBD1 (6 bases). This CDR3 has 16 residues. The V end was cut by 5 bases, the J end by 1 base, with 17 bases between. Germline CDR1 is MNHEY and CDR2 is SMNVEV (reference sequence). This chain's CDR3 is CASSPLGGGANTEAFF. The CDR3 DNA sequence: TGTGCCAGCAGTCCCCTAGGAGGGGGGGCGAACACTGAAGCTTTCTTT.

V is TRBV10-2 and J is TRBJ1-6; D ambiguous. Germline CDR1 WSHSY, CDR2 SAAADI. Trimming cost V 9 bases and J 1 base, with 7 bases left between them. The CDR3 loop spans 13 amino acids. The CDR3 nucleotides read TGCGCCAGTCGAGAGTCCTATAATTCACCCCTCCACTTT. Its translation is CASRESYNSPLHF.

The gene calls are TRBV14 and TRBJ2-2; D gene unclear. The germline CDR1 and CDR2 sequences are SGHDN and FVKESK. The length of the CDR3 is 14 residues. V lost 2 bases and J lost 6, with 10 bases in between. As DNA, the CDR3 is TGTGCCAGCAGCCAACTCATGGTAGCCGGGGAGCTGTTTTTT. Its translation is CASSQLMVAGELFF.

The V gene is TRBV2, the J gene TRBJ2-5; D not certain. The CDR3 has 15 amino acids. With 3 bases removed from V and 5 bases from J, the gap between germline ends came to 16 bases. The germline V gene encodes CDR1 SNHLY and CDR2 FYNNEI. Here the CDR3 DNA reads TGTGCCAGCAGTGACAGCTACGTCCCGAGGGAGACCCAGTACTTC. It specifies CASSDSYVPRETQYF.